This entry lists 26 T cell receptor beta chains sequenced from one sample in a study of response to subunit inactivated influenza vaccine. TCRdb re-analysed the RT-PCR reads in MiXCR, keeping a single row per CDR3 protein. The table has approximately 300,000 distinct CDR3 sequences, approximately 21% seen once. The sample consisted of PBMCs from blood, taken roughly 20 months after vaccination. The origin of the receptors is a man aged 50-75 years who received an inactivated influenza vaccine.

This chain uses TRBV12-3 or TRBV12-4 with TRBJ2-3; D gene ambiguous. The CDR3 spans 12 residues. Trimming pared 6 bases from V and 2 bases from J, leaving 6 bases between. CDR3 in DNA: TGTGCCAGCAGGGGATACACAGATACGCAGTATTTT. It yields the protein CASRGYTDTQYF.

CDR3 amino acids: CASSFTGEVAYTGELFF. The DNA for the CDR3 is TGTGCCAGCAGCTTTACAGGGGAGGTGGCCTACACCGGGGAGCTGTTTTTT. The chain carries TRBV7-6 and TRBJ2-2, with D perhaps TRBD1 (7 bases). Germline values: CDR1 SGHVS, CDR2 FNYEAQ. Trimming pared 3 bases from V and 3 bases from J, leaving 17 bases between. The CDR3 runs to 17 residues.

V is TRBV9 and J is TRBJ2-3; weak D call: TRBD2 (6 bases). Trimming removed 1 base at V and 6 bases at J, with 15 bases between. This CDR3 is built from 15 residues. Germline lookup yields CDR1 SGDLS and CDR2 YYNGEE. CDR3 coding DNA: TGTGCCAGCAGCGTATCGTGGTGGAGCGGGGATACGCAGTATTTT. Residues: CASSVSWWSGDTQYF.

The rearrangement joins TRBV20-1 to TRBJ2-7, with TRBD2 identical over 11 bases. With 5 bases clipped from V and 2 bases from J, the junction kept 5 bases outside the gene matches. The V gene's germline CDR1 is DFQATT and CDR2 SNEGSKA (reference sequence). The length of the CDR3 is 14 residues. The CDR3 DNA sequence: TGCAGTGCTCTCGGGACTAGCGGAACCTACGAGCAGTACTTC. Residues: CSALGTSGTYEQYF.

The V call is TRBV18, the J call TRBJ1-5; D not certain. CDR3 length equals 16 residues. Germline V lookup: CDR1 KGHSH, CDR2 LQKENI. The V gene lost 6 bases and the J gene lost 1 base, with 16 bases spanning the gap. In DNA, the CDR3 is TGTGCCAGCTCCCCCGGGAGCCCGCGGAGCAATCAGCCCCAGCATTTT. Protein sequence: CASSPGSPRSNQPQHF.

This clonotype was detected only a few times. J is TRBJ2-7 and V is TRBV7-9, with D possibly TRBD1 on 6 matching bases. The germline CDR1 and CDR2 sequences are SEHNR and FQNEAQ (reference sequence). The CDR3 loop spans 13 amino acids. V gave up 1 base and J gave up 6 bases, with 10 bases separating them. The CDR3 sequence is CASSLEARGEQYF. In DNA, the CDR3 is TGTGCCAGCAGCTTAGAGGCCAGGGGCGAGCAGTACTTC.

The chain combines TRBV4-2 with TRBJ1-4, with D unclear. Germline CDR1 LGHNA, CDR2 YNFKEQ. Between the trimmed V and J ends, which lost 0 bases and 4 bases, there was a span of 9 bases. The CDR3 contains 15 residues. The CDR3, as DNA: TGTGCCAGCAGCCAAGACGGGCGGGTTAATGAAAAACTGTTTTTT. This sequence encodes CASSQDGRVNEKLFF.

This clonotype has ten or more counts. The rearrangement links TRBV29-1 to TRBJ1-5; D is uncertain. The germline gives CDR1 SQVTM, CDR2 ANQGSEA. With 6 bases removed from V and 5 bases from J, the gap between germline ends came to 14 bases. CDR3 size: 13 residues. The CDR3 DNA reads TGCAGCGTCCAGACTAGGGCGGATCAGCCCCAGCATTTT. This encodes CSVQTRADQPQHF.

Here the CDR3 DNA reads TGTGCCAGCAGTTTCGGGACAGCACCCTACGAGCAGTACTTC. It encodes CASSFGTAPYEQYF. The J gene is TRBJ2-7, the V gene TRBV2; 7 bases fit TRBD1. The CDR3 extends over 14 amino acids. The V gene end was trimmed by 5 bases and the J gene end by 2 bases; junction bases not matched to a gene: 6. Germline V gene data show CDR1 as SNHLY and CDR2 as FYNNEI.

The chain joins TRBV25-1 to TRBJ1-3; D gene ambiguous. Germline V CDR1 and CDR2: MGHDK, SYGVNS. Deletions cut 2 bases from V and 3 bases from J, with 8 bases between. The CDR3 totals 14 residues. This chain's CDR3 is CASSEGGFGNTIYF. The DNA for the CDR3 is TGTGCCAGCAGTGAAGGTGGTTTTGGAAACACCATATATTTT.

The chain has TRBV24-1 and TRBJ1-5; maybe TRBD1 (6 bases). Between the trimmed V and J ends, which lost 4 bases and 6 bases, there was a span of 12 bases. The CDR3 runs to 14 residues. From germline, CDR1 is KGHDR and CDR2 SFDVKD. CDR3 DNA sequence: TGTGCCACCAGTGAAACAGGGTTTGGTCAGCCCCAGCATTTT. Its protein product is CATSETGFGQPQHF.

This clonotype was seen at least ten times. The rearrangement links TRBV4-3 to TRBJ2-2; D is possibly TRBD1 (6 bases). The CDR3 has 17 residues. Looked up from germline, CDR1 is LGHNA and CDR2 is YSLEER. Trimming stripped 0 bases from V and 4 bases from J, with 15 bases between. The DNA for the CDR3 is TGCGCCAGCAGCCAAGAGCAGGGCAGGGGACGCACCGGGGAGCTGTTTTTT. This encodes CASSQEQGRGRTGELFF.

V and J are TRBV5-1 and TRBJ2-7; 7 bases match TRBD2. J gave up 6 bases and V 0 bases, and 6 bases lay outside the gene matches. Germline V gene lookup returns CDR1 SGHRS and CDR2 YFSETQ. The CDR3 totals 14 residues. CDR3 nucleotides: TGCGCCAGCAGCTTGGCTAGCGGCCCGGGCGAGCAGTACTTC. It specifies CASSLASGPGEQYF.

This clonotype has ten or more counts. The chain employs TRBV4-3 and TRBJ1-3, with D possibly being TRBD1 (6 bases). V was clipped by 8 bases and J by 0 bases, with 17 bases between them. This CDR3 contains 16 residues. The V gene's germline CDR1 is LGHNA and CDR2 YSLEER. CDR3 sequence reads: CASYTTRGVSGNTIYF. Written as DNA, the CDR3 is TGCGCCAGCTACACCACGAGGGGGGTCTCTGGAAACACCATATATTTT.

The rearrangement joins TRBV7-8 to TRBJ2-7; maybe TRBD2 (5 bases). Trimming left V 1 base short and J 0 bases short, with 13 bases between. This CDR3 region has 16 residues. Germline V gene data show CDR1 as SGHVS and CDR2 as FQNEAQ. The DNA of the CDR3 is TGTGCCAGCAGCTTAGAGGGCGGAGGATACTCCTACGAGCAGTACTTC. Protein: CASSLEGGGYSYEQYF.

This clonotype occurred many times. V gene TRBV9 combines with J gene TRBJ2-5; TRBD2 aligns across 13 bases. The CDR3 spans 15 residues. J lost 7 bases, V lost 3 bases, and 6 bases had no gene match. CDR1 SGDLS and CDR2 YYNGEE come from the germline V gene. The CDR3 region is CASSAGTSGKGTQYF. Here the CDR3 DNA reads TGTGCCAGCAGCGCAGGGACTAGCGGGAAAGGGACCCAGTACTTC.

The chain has TRBV10-3 and TRBJ2-3, with a tentative D call TRBD2 (6 bases). V was clipped by 8 bases and J by 6 bases, with 9 bases between them. Per the germline V gene, CDR1 is ENHRY and CDR2 is SYGVKD. The CDR3 is 11 residues long. CDR3: CAILLADTQYF. DNA of the CDR3: TGTGCCATCTTGCTAGCGGATACGCAGTATTTT.

The V gene is TRBV15, the J gene TRBJ1-4; D is ambiguous. V dropped 1 base and J dropped 8 bases, with 17 bases sitting between them. Germline-derived CDR1 and CDR2 are LNHNV and YYDKDF (reference sequence). The CDR3 contains 16 residues. The CDR3: CATSRARYIEQEKLFF. The DNA of the CDR3 is TGTGCCACCAGCAGAGCACGGTATATCGAACAGGAAAAACTGTTTTTT.

This clonotype has just a few counts. The rearrangement joins TRBV6-5 to TRBJ1-4, with D unclear. In germline, CDR1 is MNHEY, CDR2 SVGAGI. The CDR3 loop spans 15 amino acids. V lost 0 bases and J 0 bases, leaving 5 bases between the germline ends. The CDR3: CASSYSTATNEKLFF. CDR3 nucleotide sequence: TGTGCCAGCAGTTACTCGACTGCAACTAATGAAAAACTGTTTTTT.

The rearrangement links TRBV6-2 or TRBV6-3 to TRBJ1-2; D call uncertain. CDR3 length: 14 amino acids. Germline V gene sequence: CDR1 MNHEY, CDR2 SVGEGT. V lost 8 bases and J 4 bases, leaving 17 bases between the germline ends. DNA for the CDR3: TGTGCCAGCGGTCGGACCGACGGGAGCTATGGCTACACCTTC. Its protein is CASGRTDGSYGYTF.

In its sample, this clonotype was seen a few times. The chain carries TRBV7-2 and TRBJ2-2; TRBD2 is a possible D gene (5 bases). Germline CDR1 reads SGHTA; CDR2 reads FQGNSA. The CDR3 contains 13 residues. The germline V and J ends were trimmed by 1 base and 7 bases, with 7 bases remaining between them. CDR3 sequence (DNA): TGTGCCAGCAGCTTAGGAGGGAACGGGGAGCTGTTTTTT. Translation gives CASSLGGNGELFF.

At least ten counts were recorded for this clonotype. The CDR3 DNA sequence: TGTGCCAGCAGGGGAGGGGGACAGGGGTTCGGGCGCACTGAAGCTTTCTTT. Its translation is CASRGGGQGFGRTEAFF. The rearrangement links TRBV7-9 to TRBJ1-1; 10 bases fit TRBD1. After removal of 6 bases from V and 4 bases from J, the junction contained 14 bases not matched to a gene. The length of the CDR3 is 17 residues. Germline V gene lookup returns CDR1 SEHNR and CDR2 FQNEAQ (reference sequence).

DNA of the CDR3: TGCGCCAGCAGCACCAGAGGGGGTAGGGAGAACACTGAAGCTTTCTTT. It is translated as CASSTRGGRENTEAFF. The chain joins TRBV5-1 to TRBJ1-1; D may be TRBD1 (6 bases). Germline V gene sequence: CDR1 SGHRS, CDR2 YFSETQ. This CDR3 region has 16 residues. V lost 4 bases and J 1 base, leaving 17 bases between the germline ends.

This clonotype was counted only a few times. This chain joins TRBV28 and TRBJ2-2; D is ambiguous. Germline assignment: CDR1 MDHEN and CDR2 SYDVKM. V was cut by 3 bases and J by 5 bases, with 10 bases left in between. The CDR3 runs to 14 residues. The CDR3 nucleotides read TGTGCCAGCAGTTTTAACTCAGCGACCGGGGAGCTGTTTTTT. This encodes CASSFNSATGELFF.

The rearrangement uses TRBV20-1 and TRBJ2-5, with 10 bases identical to TRBD1. The CDR3 contains 13 residues. J lost 5 bases, V lost 7 bases, and 7 bases had no gene match. The germline CDR1 and CDR2 sequences are DFQATT and SNEGSKA (reference sequence). CDR3 sequence reads: CSVDRGSRETQYF. Written as DNA, the CDR3 is TGCAGTGTGGACAGGGGGAGTCGGGAGACCCAGTACTTC.

The rearrangement uses TRBV6-2 or TRBV6-3 and TRBJ1-1; 8 bases fit TRBD1. V was clipped by 4 bases and J by 4 bases; unmatched bases: 5. CDR1 and CDR2 (germline): MNHEY, SVGEGT. There are 14 residues in the CDR3. CDR3 amino acids: CASSWTGFGTEAFF. As DNA, the CDR3 is TGTGCCAGCAGTTGGACAGGGTTTGGCACTGAAGCTTTCTTT.